This T cell receptor (beta chain) was sequenced in a study of blood T cell repertoires in COVID-19. Study-wide context: In each case, the material was cDNA or gDNA derived from T cells, B-cell-depleted T cells, or PBMCs.

Assay: immunoSEQ multiplex PCR; the TCRdb copy retains only in-frame clones and omits some. The table includes about 86,000 clones, roughly 89% detected once. Trimming removed 0 bases at V and 5 bases at J, with 17 bases between. Germline V gene data show CDR1 as SGHRS and CDR2 as YFSETQ. The CDR3 spans 16 residues. Ages ranged from roughly 18 to 100 years, with residence in some 25 US areas. Sequencing used PBMCs or T cells enriched from blood (not recorded which). The TCR sequence derives from a woman aged 50 to 60 with acute COVID-19. J is TRBJ1-2 and V is TRBV5-1; D unresolved. The CDR3 spells CASSLESTRGLYGYTF. The DNA for the CDR3 is TGCGCCAGCAGCTTGGAGAGTACCAGAGGGCTTTATGGCTACACCTTC.